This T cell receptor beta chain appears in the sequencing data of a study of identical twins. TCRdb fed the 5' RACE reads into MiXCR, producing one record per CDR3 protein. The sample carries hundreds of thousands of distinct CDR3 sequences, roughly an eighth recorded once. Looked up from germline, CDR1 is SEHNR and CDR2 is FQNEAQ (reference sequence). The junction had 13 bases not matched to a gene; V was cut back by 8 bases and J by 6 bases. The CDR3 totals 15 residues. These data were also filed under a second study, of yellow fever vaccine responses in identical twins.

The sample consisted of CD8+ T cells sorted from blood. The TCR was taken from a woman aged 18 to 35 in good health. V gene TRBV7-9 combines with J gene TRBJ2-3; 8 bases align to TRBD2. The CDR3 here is CASVTGGPEGDTQYF. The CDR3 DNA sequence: TGTGCCAGCGTAACGGGAGGGCCGGAGGGGGATACGCAGTATTTT.